One sample yielded the 15 T cell receptor beta chains listed below, sequenced in a study of identical twins. TCRdb re-called the 5' RACE reads with MiXCR, one entry per CDR3 protein. The repertoire includes 690,000 or so distinct CDR3 sequences, around 8.6% of them detected once, and 0.75% to 1% sits in the top ten. These data were also reused for a study on yellow fever vaccine responses in identical twins.

Material: PBMCs. The receptors derive from a woman aged 18-29 years in good health.

This clonotype was recorded a few times. The V gene is TRBV7-2, the J gene TRBJ2-7, with 7 bases identical to TRBD1. After removal of 5 bases from V and 7 bases from J, the junction contained 8 bases not matched to a gene. This CDR3 is built from 13 residues. Germline CDR1 and CDR2: SGHTA and FQGNSA. The CDR3 here is CASSHPRDREQYF. As DNA, the CDR3 is TGTGCCAGCAGCCACCCCCGGGACAGAGAGCAGTACTTC.

This clonotype was seen a few times. This sequence joins TRBV5-1 and TRBJ2-7; a possible D gene is TRBD2 (7 bases). This CDR3 has 15 residues. V lost 2 bases, J lost 2 bases, and 14 bases lay in between. Per germline, CDR1 SGHRS and CDR2 YFSETQ. The DNA of the CDR3 is TGCGCCAGCAGCTTATGGCGGGGGCCGCCCTACGAGCAGTACTTC. As protein: CASSLWRGPPYEQYF.

In its sample, this clonotype was seen many times. V gene TRBV11-2 combines with J gene TRBJ2-1, with 7 bases identical to TRBD2. There are 16 residues in the CDR3. Trimming removed 5 bases from V and 0 bases from J; junction bases left unmatched: 7. CDR1 SGHAT and CDR2 FQNNGV come from the germline V gene. CDR3 loop: CASSPPSGSSYNEQFF. The CDR3 DNA follows: TGTGCCAGCAGCCCCCCTAGCGGAAGCTCCTACAATGAGCAGTTCTTC. The full variable domain, in which reference TRBV11-2 and TRBJ2-1 provide the parts outside the CDR3, is EAGVAQSPRYKIIEKRQSVAFWCNPISGHATLYWYQQILGQGPKLLIQFQNNGVVDDSQLPKDRFSAERLKGVDSTLKIQPAKLEDSAVYLCASSPPSGSSYNEQFFGPGTRLTVL.

This clonotype was counted at least ten times. J is TRBJ1-1 and V is TRBV4-3; possible D gene TRBD1, 5 bases. This CDR3 has 15 amino acids. Germline CDR1 is LGHNA and CDR2 is YSLEER. V lost 0 bases and J lost 5, with 13 bases in between. CDR3 DNA sequence: TGCGCCAGCAGCCAAGACCATGGGGCCGGGACTGAAGCTTTCTTT. As protein: CASSQDHGAGTEAFF.

This clonotype was detected ten times or more. The gene calls are TRBV27 and TRBJ2-7, with D possibly called TRBD1 or TRBD2 (5 bases each). This CDR3 spans 16 amino acids. V was shortened by 0 bases and J by 0 bases, with 12 bases between the two germline ends. Germline CDR1 is MNHEY and CDR2 is SMNVEV (reference sequence). The CDR3 DNA is TGTGCCAGCAGTTTATCAAAACGGGGCAGCTCCTACGAGCAGTACTTC. Its translation is CASSLSKRGSSYEQYF.

The chain uses TRBV24-1 and TRBJ2-1, with TRBD1 matching 7 bases. The CDR3 is 16 amino acids. CDR1 is KGHDR and CDR2 is SFDVKD in the germline V gene. V gave up 0 bases and J gave up 4 bases; unmatched junction bases: 5. The CDR3 nucleotides are TGTGCCACCAGTGATTTGACACAGGGACAGTACAATGAGCAGTTCTTC. The encoded protein is CATSDLTQGQYNEQFF.

This clonotype was detected ten times or more. This chain uses TRBV7-9 with TRBJ2-7; TRBD1 might be the D (5 bases). Trimming shortened V by 4 bases and J by 0 bases, and 19 bases separated the two germline ends. The CDR3 has 17 amino acids. Germline V CDR1 and CDR2: SEHNR, FQNEAQ (reference sequence). The CDR3 here is CASSSEQGRSSSYEQYF. The CDR3 DNA reads as TGTGCCAGCAGCTCAGAGCAGGGAAGAAGTAGCTCCTACGAGCAGTACTTC.

The gene calls are TRBV6-7 and TRBJ2-3; no reliable D call. TRBV6-7 is given ORF status, its function remaining uncertain. The V end was cut by 8 bases, the J end by 0 bases, with 12 bases between. This CDR3 region has 14 residues. CDR3 region: CASAQVASTDTQYF. The DNA of the CDR3 is TGTGCCAGCGCTCAGGTCGCTAGCACAGATACGCAGTATTTT.

This clonotype was counted many times. This chain connects TRBV6-1 to TRBJ2-7; maybe TRBD1 (6 bases). The CDR3 runs 14 residues. Trimming took off 5 bases at V and 1 base at J, with 12 bases between the two ends. From germline, CDR1 is MNHNS and CDR2 SASEGT. The CDR3: CASSLRTVSYEQYF. The CDR3 coding sequence is TGTGCCAGCAGTCTTAGGACAGTGTCCTACGAGCAGTACTTC.

The chain carries TRBV7-9 and TRBJ2-7; 8 positions agree with TRBD2. V was pared by 1 base and J by 2 bases, with 7 bases of the junction left unmatched. The CDR3 totals 16 residues. Germline values: CDR1 SEHNR, CDR2 FQNEAQ (reference sequence). For the CDR3, the DNA is TGTGCCAGCAGCTTAGAGGTAGCGGGGCGAACCTACGAGCAGTACTTC. Amino acid sequence: CASSLEVAGRTYEQYF.

This sequence joins TRBV25-1 and TRBJ1-1, with D unclear. CDR1 is MGHDK, CDR2 SYGVNS, per germline. This CDR3 region has 12 residues. Trimming took off 2 bases at V and 0 bases at J, with 1 base between the two ends. In DNA, the CDR3 is TGTGCCAGCAGTGAAGTGAACACTGAAGCTTTCTTT. It codes for CASSEVNTEAFF.

In its sample, this clonotype was seen a few times. The rearrangement links TRBV25-1 to TRBJ2-7, with TRBD2 matching 10 bases. The germline V gene encodes CDR1 MGHDK and CDR2 SYGVNS. The J segment lost 2 bases and the V segment lost 8 bases, leaving 6 bases of the junction unmatched. This CDR3 has 14 amino acids. DNA of the CDR3: TGTGCCAGCGATGGACTAGCGGAGCCCTACGAGCAGTACTTC. Amino acids: CASDGLAEPYEQYF.

This clonotype turned up a few times. V usage is TRBV5-1 and J usage is TRBJ2-7; perhaps TRBD2 as D (5 bases). Trimming shortened V by 5 bases and J by 6 bases, and 15 bases separated the two germline ends. Germline lookup yields CDR1 SGHRS and CDR2 YFSETQ. The CDR3 spans 13 residues. Written as DNA, the CDR3 is TGCGCCAGCAGAACGATACTCCGGGGCGAGCAGTACTTC. This encodes CASRTILRGEQYF.

This clonotype was counted between two and nine times. The chain couples TRBV20-1 to TRBJ1-1; the D is unclear. Trimming removed 4 bases at V and 1 base at J, with 16 bases between. The CDR3 consists of 15 residues. From germline, CDR1 is DFQATT and CDR2 SNEGSKA (reference sequence). The CDR3: CSATHSQPKNTEAFF. Here the CDR3 DNA reads TGCAGTGCTACCCACAGCCAACCTAAGAACACTGAAGCTTTCTTT.

The chain joins TRBV7-2 to TRBJ2-5; 8 nucleotides line up with TRBD2. V dropped 5 bases and J dropped 4; count of bases not matched to a gene: 9. This CDR3 has 15 amino acids. The germline V gene has CDR1 SGHTA and CDR2 FQGNSA. The CDR3 region has the DNA TGTGCCAGCAGCCCATCAGCGGGAGTAATAGAGACCCAGTACTTC. Translating gives CASSPSAGVIETQYF.